This TCR beta chain was identified in a study of cytomegalovirus exposure and HLA in healthy donors. Among the donors, all were healthy bone marrow donors. As for this clone: Its matching antigen is unknown.

Germline CDR1 is MGHDK and CDR2 is SYGVNS. This CDR3 contains 16 residues. Trimming cost V 4 bases and J 6 bases; bases outside gene matches: 14. Broader study findings: CMV antigen specificity was confirmed in vitro for a few CMV-associated chains. Earlier analysis yielded a pattern in which most TCR beta V segments were productive about 90% or about 30% of the time. Follow-up analysis later connected one missense variant in DCLRE1C with trimming of TCR beta V- and J-genes.

60 Vbeta and 13 Jbeta primers were used in PCR. The protocol was immunoSEQ multiplex PCR, while the TCRdb copy is restricted to in-frame clones and leaves out a portion. The sample includes approximately 150,000 clones, more than 75% of them seen just once. This sequence originates from a man aged 18-30 years in good health and CMV-seropositive. The chain combines TRBV25-1 with TRBJ2-7, with 8 bases aligning to TRBD1. The sample comprised PBMCs. The CDR3 region has the DNA TGTGCCAGCAGTGCGTCTACAGGGGGGCAGCAGGGCGAGCAGTACTTC. Protein: CASSASTGGQQGEQYF.